This T cell receptor (beta chain) is drawn from a study of beta chain features in type 1 diabetes. Broader study findings: Shortening that was moderate but significant affected the TCRB CDR3s of Type 1 diabetes patients in all four CD4+ subsets. PCR might favor shorter templates, equally in patients and controls.

All of the isolated RNA was reverse transcribed, so expressed TCRB transcripts were sequenced. Some clones are missing from TCRdb's copy, which holds only in-frame ones; the method was immunoSEQ multiplex PCR. This table holds over 150,000 clones, less than 9.5% found once. The germline V gene encodes CDR1 LGHNA and CDR2 YSLEER. The CDR3 contains 14 residues. V dropped 4 bases and J dropped 5; count of bases not matched to a gene: 6. This clone was observed a few times. The antigen is not known. Per donor, one heparinised blood draw averaged about 116 mL. Input material: central memory CD4+ T cells from blood. This clonotype was obtained from a woman in her thirties or forties with type 1 diabetes. The V call is TRBV4-3, the J call TRBJ1-2, with 8 bases matching TRBD1. The CDR3 is CASSPRTGTYGYTF. DNA for the CDR3: TGCGCCAGCAGCCCACGGACAGGGACTTATGGCTACACCTTC.